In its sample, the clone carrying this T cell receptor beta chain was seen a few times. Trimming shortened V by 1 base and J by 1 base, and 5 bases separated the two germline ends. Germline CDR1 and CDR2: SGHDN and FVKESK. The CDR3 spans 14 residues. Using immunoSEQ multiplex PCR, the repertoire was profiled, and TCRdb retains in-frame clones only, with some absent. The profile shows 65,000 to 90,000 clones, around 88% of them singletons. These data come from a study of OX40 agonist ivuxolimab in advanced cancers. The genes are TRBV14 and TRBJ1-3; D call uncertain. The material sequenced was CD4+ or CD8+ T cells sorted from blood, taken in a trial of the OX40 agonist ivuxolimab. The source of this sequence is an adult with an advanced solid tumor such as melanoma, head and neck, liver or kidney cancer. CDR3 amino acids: CASSQGYSGNTIYF. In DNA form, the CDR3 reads TGTGCCAGCAGCCAAGGGTATTCTGGAAACACCATATATTTT.